Below, 11 T cell receptor beta chains from the same sample are listed, as sequenced in a study of primary melanoma T cells and metastatic recurrence. Profiled with immunoSEQ multiplex PCR; TCRdb holds only in-frame clones, not every one. This sample has around 640 clones, with 90% found just once. The sample was melanoma tumor tissue. The source of these receptors is a human donor with melanoma.

A note on this clone: The junction and the germline gene differ at one end; a read error may be behind it. V usage is TRBV10-3 and J usage is TRBJ2-5; 9 bases map to TRBD1. The CDR3 extends over 16 amino acids. Germline V lookup: CDR1 ENHRY, CDR2 SYGVKD. The CDR3 spells CAINESNRGRVGTQYF. For the CDR3, the DNA is TGTGCCATCAATGAGTCTAACAGGGGGCGCGTAGGGACCCAGTACTTC.

This rearrangement joins TRBV7-7 to TRBJ1-4; the D is unclear. Germline loops: CDR1 SSHAT, CDR2 FNYEAQ (reference sequence). V shed 1 base and J shed 3 bases, with 9 bases lying between them. The CDR3 sequence is 15 residues long. This CDR3 reads CASSLGGVSNEKLFF. CDR3 DNA sequence: TGTGCCAGCAGCTTAGGCGGTGTCTCTAATGAAAAACTGTTTTTT.

The chain joins TRBV6-8 to TRBJ1-1; D is ambiguous. Deletions cut 0 bases from V and 1 base from J, with 6 bases between. This CDR3 is built from 14 residues. Germline CDR1 MNHGY, CDR2 SAAAGT. The CDR3 region has the DNA TGTGCCAGCAGTTACTCGGAGGGGAACACTGAAGCTTTCTTT. Its translation is CASSYSEGNTEAFF.

The gene calls are TRBV11-3 and TRBJ2-7; 10 nucleotides align to TRBD2. J gave up 7 bases and V 2 bases, and 8 bases lay outside the gene matches. The V gene's germline CDR1 is SGHNT and CDR2 YENEEA. The CDR3 sequence is 15 residues long. The CDR3 region is CASSLLAGGREEQYF. The DNA of the CDR3 is TGTGCCAGCAGCTTATTAGCGGGGGGCCGGGAGGAGCAGTACTTC.

The rearrangement uses TRBV19 and TRBJ1-1; the match to TRBD1 covers 9 bases. Trimming at V came to 8 bases and at J to 5 bases, leaving 12 bases not matched to a gene. The CDR3 length is 15 residues. CDR1 and CDR2 from the germline V gene are LNHDA and SQIVND (reference sequence). CDR3 nucleotides: TGTGCCAGTGGGGTTTGGACAGGGGTTGTAACTGAAGCTTTCTTT. Translation gives CASGVWTGVVTEAFF.

CDR3 in DNA: TGTGCCACCAGCAGAGATCGGGGCTACAATGAGCAGTTCTTC. Amino acid sequence: CATSRDRGYNEQFF. The rearrangement uses TRBV15 and TRBJ2-1, with a possible D match to TRBD2 (5 bases). V lost 0 bases and J 3 bases, leaving 6 bases between the germline ends. CDR1 is LNHNV, CDR2 YYDKDF, per germline (reference sequence). The CDR3 runs to 14 residues.

The V call is TRBV11-3, the J call TRBJ2-2; no firm D call. The CDR3 loop spans 16 amino acids. Trimming shortened V by 2 bases and J by 0 bases, and 10 bases separated the two germline ends. The germline V gene encodes CDR1 SGHNT and CDR2 YENEEA. The CDR3 loop reads CASSLMGGTNTGELFF. The CDR3 region has the DNA TGTGCCAGCAGCTTAATGGGTGGGACGAACACCGGGGAGCTGTTTTTT.

The genes are TRBV6-8 and TRBJ1-1, with 9 bases lining up with TRBD1. Germline V gene sequence: CDR1 MNHGY, CDR2 SAAAGT. Germline trimming cut 7 bases from V and 0 bases from J; bases unmatched to any gene: 15. The CDR3 contains 18 residues. CDR3 sequence (DNA): TGTGCCAGCACCATCAAACCGGGACAGGGATCCATGAACACTGAAGCTTTCTTT. Translation: CASTIKPGQGSMNTEAFF.

The V gene is TRBV6-8, the J gene TRBJ2-3; 7 bases map to TRBD2. Germline V gives CDR1 MNHGY, CDR2 SAAAGT. The V and J ends lost 6 bases and 2 bases, in that order; junction bases with no gene match: 11. CDR3 length: 16 amino acids. The CDR3 reads CASSGASGSYTDTQYF. The DNA for the CDR3 is TGTGCCAGCAGCGGCGCTAGCGGATCTTACACAGATACGCAGTATTTT.

V is TRBV11-3 and J is TRBJ2-1; maybe TRBD2 (6 bases). The germline gives CDR1 SGHNT, CDR2 YENEEA. The V end lost 5 bases, the J end lost 0 bases, and 17 bases lay between the germline ends. The CDR3 totals 17 residues. The CDR3 DNA reads TGTGCCAGCAGCCTCTCTGTGTTGGGGGGCTCCTACAATGAGCAGTTCTTC. As protein: CASSLSVLGGSYNEQFF.

The chain links TRBV11-3 to TRBJ2-7, with 7 nucleotides matching TRBD1. Germline V gene lookup returns CDR1 SGHNT and CDR2 YENEEA. With V trimmed by 2 bases and J by 3 bases, 7 bases remained unmatched. There are 15 residues in the CDR3. CDR3 nucleotides: TGTGCCAGCAGCTTAATCCTGGGACAGATCTACGAGCAGTACTTC. It codes for CASSLILGQIYEQYF.